This T cell receptor beta chain was sequenced for a study of blood T cell repertoires in COVID-19. Libraries were prepared by immunoSEQ multiplex PCR; TCRdb keeps only in-frame clonotypes and omits some of them. Among about 100,000 clones listed, around four fifths were seen once. The CDR3 has 15 residues. Germline V gene sequence: CDR1 SGHKS, CDR2 YYEKEE (reference sequence). V shed 0 bases and J shed 0 bases, with 9 bases lying between them. The TCR originated in a man in his 70s with active or convalescent COVID-19. Sample: peripheral blood. J is TRBJ1-1 and V is TRBV5-5; D unclear. The chain's CDR3 is CASSLVRIMNTEAFF. As DNA, the CDR3 is TGTGCCAGCAGCTTGGTGAGGATTATGAACACTGAAGCTTTCTTT.